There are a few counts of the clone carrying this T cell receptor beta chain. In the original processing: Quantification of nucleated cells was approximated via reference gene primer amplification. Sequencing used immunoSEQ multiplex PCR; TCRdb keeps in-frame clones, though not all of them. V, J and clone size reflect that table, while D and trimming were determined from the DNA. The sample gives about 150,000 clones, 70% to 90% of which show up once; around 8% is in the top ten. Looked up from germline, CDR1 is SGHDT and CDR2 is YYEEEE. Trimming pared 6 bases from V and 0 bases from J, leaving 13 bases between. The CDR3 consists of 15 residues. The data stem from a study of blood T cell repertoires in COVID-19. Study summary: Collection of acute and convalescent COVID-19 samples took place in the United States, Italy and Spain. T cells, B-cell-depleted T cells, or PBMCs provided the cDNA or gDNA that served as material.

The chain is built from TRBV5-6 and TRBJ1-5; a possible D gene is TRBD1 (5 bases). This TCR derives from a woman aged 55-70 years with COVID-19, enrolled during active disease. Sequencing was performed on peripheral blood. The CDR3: CASTVGGYSNQPQHF. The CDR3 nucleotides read TGTGCCAGCACCGTGGGGGGGTATAGCAATCAGCCCCAGCATTTT. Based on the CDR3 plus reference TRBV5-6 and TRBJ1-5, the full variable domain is DAGVTQSPTHLIKTRGQQVTLRCSPKSGHDTVSWYQQALGQGPQFIFQYYEEEERQRGNFPDRFSGHQFPNYSSELNVNALLLGDSALYLCASTVGGYSNQPQHFGDGTRLSIL.